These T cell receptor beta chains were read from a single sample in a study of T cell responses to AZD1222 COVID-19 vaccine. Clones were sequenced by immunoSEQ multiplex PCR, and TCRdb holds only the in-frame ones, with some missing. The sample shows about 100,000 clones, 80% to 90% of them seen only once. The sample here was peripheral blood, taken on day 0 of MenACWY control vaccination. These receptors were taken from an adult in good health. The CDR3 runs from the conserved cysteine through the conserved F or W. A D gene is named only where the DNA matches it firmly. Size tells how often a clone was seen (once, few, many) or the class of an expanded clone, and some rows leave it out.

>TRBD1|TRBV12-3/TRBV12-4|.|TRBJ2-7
TGTGCCAGCAGTTTGGGACAGACCTACGAGCAGTACTTC
CASSLGQTYEQYF
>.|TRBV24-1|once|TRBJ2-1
TGTGCCACCAGTGATAGAGATGAGCAGTTCTTC
CATSDRDEQFF
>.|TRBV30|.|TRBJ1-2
TGTGCCTGGAGTTTACGCCTCGGGGGCACAGGGACCTTC
CAWSLRLGGTGTF
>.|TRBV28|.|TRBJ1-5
TGTGCCAGCAGTGGGAATCAGCCCCAGCATTTT
CASSGNQPQHF
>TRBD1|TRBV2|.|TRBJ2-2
TGTGCCAGCAGGGAAACAGGGGGAACCACCGGGGAGCTGTTTTTT
CASRETGGTTGELFF
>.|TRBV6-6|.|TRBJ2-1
TGTGCCAGCAGTGACAGGGGCGGGAGTTTAAATGAGCAGTTCTTC
CASSDRGGSLNEQFF
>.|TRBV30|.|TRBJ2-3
TGTGCCTGGAGACTCGGAGGGGCCACAGATACGCAGTATTTT
CAWRLGGATDTQYF
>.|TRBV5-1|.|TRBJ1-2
TGCGCCAGCAGCTTAATGGATGGGGATAGGGGCTACACCTTC
CASSLMDGDRGYTF
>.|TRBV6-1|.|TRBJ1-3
TGTGCCAGCAGTGAATGGGGCAGCTCTGGAAACACCATATATTTT
CASSEWGSSGNTIYF
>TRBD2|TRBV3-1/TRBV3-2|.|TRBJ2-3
TGTGCCAGCAGCAACCACCACTTTCTAGCGGGAGATACGCAGTATTTT
CASSNHHFLAGDTQYF
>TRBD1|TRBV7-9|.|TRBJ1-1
TGTGCCAGCAGCTCGGACAGGGCGGAAACTGAAGCTTTCTTT
CASSSDRAETEAFF
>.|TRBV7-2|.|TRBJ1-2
TGTGCCAGCAGCCTAGGGGACGGTCCTTCCTATGGCTACACCTTC
CASSLGDGPSYGYTF
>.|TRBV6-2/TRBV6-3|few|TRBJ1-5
TGTGCCAGCAGTTACCCGAGTGGCGGCCATCAGCCCCAGCATTTT
CASSYPSGGHQPQHF
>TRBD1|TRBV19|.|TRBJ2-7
TGTGCCAGTAGAACCAGGGACAGATCCTACGAGCAGTACTTC
CASRTRDRSYEQYF
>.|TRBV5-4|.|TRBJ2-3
TGTGCCAGCAGCTTAGATCTCCGCACAGATACGCAGTATTTT
CASSLDLRTDTQYF
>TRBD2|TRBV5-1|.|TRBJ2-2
TGCGCCAGCAGCGCGGCTACGGGGGGATTCACCGGGGAGCTGTTTTTT
CASSAATGGFTGELFF
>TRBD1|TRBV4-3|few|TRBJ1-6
TGCGCCAGCAGCCAGGGAGGGACAGGGACCTATAATTCACCCCTCCACTTT
CASSQGGTGTYNSPLHF
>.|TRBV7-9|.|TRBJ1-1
TGTGCCAGCAGCTTACGGGGGGACACTGAAGCTTTCTTT
CASSLRGDTEAFF
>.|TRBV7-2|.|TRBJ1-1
TGTGCCAGCAGCTTGAAACAGGCCCGCGCCGAAGCTTTCTTT
CASSLKQARAEAFF
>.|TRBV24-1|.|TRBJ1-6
TGTGCCACCAGTGACCCAAATTCACCCCTCCACTTT
CATSDPNSPLHF
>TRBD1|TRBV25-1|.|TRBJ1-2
TGTGCCAGCAGTGAGGGGCAGGGGGCGAATGGCTACACCTTC
CASSEGQGANGYTF
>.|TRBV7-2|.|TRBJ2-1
TGTGCCAGCAGCCGGGGACCCCATCTAAGCATCTACAATGAGCAGTTCTTC
CASSRGPHLSIYNEQFF
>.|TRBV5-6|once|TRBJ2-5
TGTGCCAGCAGCTTTACGACGTTCCTGGGGACCCAGTACTTC
CASSFTTFLGTQYF
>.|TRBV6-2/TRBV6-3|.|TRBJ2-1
TGTGCCAGCAGTTACTCGGGTGGGGCCTACAATGAGCAGTTCTTC
CASSYSGGAYNEQFF
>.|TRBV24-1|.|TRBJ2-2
TGTGCCACCAGTGGGTCCCTCACCGGGGAGCTGTTTTTT
CATSGSLTGELFF
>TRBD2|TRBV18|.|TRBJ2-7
TGTGCCAGCTCACCACGGGGGGGTTCGGAGCAGTACTTC
CASSPRGGSEQYF
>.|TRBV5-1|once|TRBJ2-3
TGCGCCAGCAGCTTGAGACAGAGCACAGATACGCAGTATTTT
CASSLRQSTDTQYF
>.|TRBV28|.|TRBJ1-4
TGTGCCAGCAGTTTCCCCGGGGGGCGAGATGAAAAACTGTTTTTT
CASSFPGGRDEKLFF
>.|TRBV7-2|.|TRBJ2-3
TGTGCCAGCAGCTTAGTACGGGGGACAGACCGCACAGATACGCAGTATTTT
CASSLVRGTDRTDTQYF
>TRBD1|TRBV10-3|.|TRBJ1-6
TGTGCCATCAGTGAGTTCAATTTGAAACAGGGGGTCATACCCCTCCACTTT
CAISEFNLKQGVIPLHF
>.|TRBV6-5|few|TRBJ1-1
TGTGCCAGCAGTTACAGCCAGGCGAACACTGAAGCTTTCTTT
CASSYSQANTEAFF
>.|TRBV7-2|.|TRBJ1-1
TGTGCCAGCAGTACAGGCCGGGGATCCGCTGAAGCTTTCTTT
CASSTGRGSAEAFF
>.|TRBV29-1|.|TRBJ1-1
TGCAGGGTCCAGATGGGGAGCCTCGAGAACACTGAAGCTTTCTTT
CRVQMGSLENTEAFF
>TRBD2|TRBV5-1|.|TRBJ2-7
TGCGCCAGCAGCTTGGCCGGGGGGGCTGCGTCCTACGAGCAGTACTTC
CASSLAGGAASYEQYF
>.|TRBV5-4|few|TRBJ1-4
TGTGCCAGCGGAAGGGAGACAGCTAATGAAAAACTGTTTTTT
CASGRETANEKLFF
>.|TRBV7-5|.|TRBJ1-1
TGTGTCAGAAGCTTAACCTCCCCCTCTCGATCGGTCGTGAGAGCTTTCTTT
CVRSLTSPSRSVVRAFF
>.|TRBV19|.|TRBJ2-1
TGTGCCAGTAGTAGGACAGCCACCTACAATGAGCAGTTCTTC
CASSRTATYNEQFF
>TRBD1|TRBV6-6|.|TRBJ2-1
TGTGCCAGCAGTTGGGACAGGAGCTCCTACAATGAGCAGTTCTTC
CASSWDRSSYNEQFF
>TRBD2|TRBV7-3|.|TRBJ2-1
TGTGCCAGCAGCTTAACGACTAGCGGGGGGGCCAATGAGCAGTTCTTC
CASSLTTSGGANEQFF
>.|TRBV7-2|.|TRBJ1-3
TGTGCCAGCAGCCCGGCCTGGGGCTCTGGAAACACCATATATTTT
CASSPAWGSGNTIYF
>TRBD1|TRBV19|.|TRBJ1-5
TGTGCCAGTAGTATAGCACAGGGGGCCCTCAATCAGCCCCAGCATTTT
CASSIAQGALNQPQHF
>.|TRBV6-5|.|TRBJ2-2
TGTGCCGGAGGTCTAGGGGACACCGGGGAGCTGTTTTTT
CAGGLGDTGELFF
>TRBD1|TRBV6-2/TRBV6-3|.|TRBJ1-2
TGTGCCAGCAGTTACTCGATTTTGGGTGCAAGGGGGCGTATGGATGGCTACACCTTC
CASSYSILGARGRMDGYTF
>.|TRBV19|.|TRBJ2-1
TGTGCCAGTAGAACCAATGAGGCACTAGCCGGCAATGAGCAGTTCTTC
CASRTNEALAGNEQFF
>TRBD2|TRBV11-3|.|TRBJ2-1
TGTGCCAGCAGCCCTTCTCCGCTAGCGGGATTATACAATGAGCAGTTCTTC
CASSPSPLAGLYNEQFF
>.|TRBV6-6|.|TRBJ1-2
TGTGCCAGCAGTGGATCACAGGGAGGAACTATCGGCTACACCTTC
CASSGSQGGTIGYTF